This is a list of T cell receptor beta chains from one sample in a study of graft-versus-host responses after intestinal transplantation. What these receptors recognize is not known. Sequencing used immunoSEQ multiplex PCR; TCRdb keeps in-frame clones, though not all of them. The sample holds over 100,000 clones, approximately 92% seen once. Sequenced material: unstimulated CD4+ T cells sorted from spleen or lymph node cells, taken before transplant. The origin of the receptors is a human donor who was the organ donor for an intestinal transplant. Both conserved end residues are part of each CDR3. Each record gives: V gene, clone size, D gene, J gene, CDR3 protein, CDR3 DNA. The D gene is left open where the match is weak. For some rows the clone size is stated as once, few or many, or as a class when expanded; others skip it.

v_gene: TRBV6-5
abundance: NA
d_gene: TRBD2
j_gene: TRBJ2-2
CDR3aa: CASRVLAGTGELFF
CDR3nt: TGTGCCAGCAGGGTTCTAGCGGGCACCGGGGAGCTGTTTTTT

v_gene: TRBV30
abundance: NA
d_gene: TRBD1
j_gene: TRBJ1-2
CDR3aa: CAWSGPGQGALSYGYTF
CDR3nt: TGTGCCTGGAGTGGACCGGGACAGGGGGCCCTGAGCTATGGCTACACCTTC

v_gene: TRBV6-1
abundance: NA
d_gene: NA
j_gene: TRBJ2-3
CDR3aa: CASSEPGGTSIDTQYF
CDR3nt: TGTGCCAGCAGTGAGCCCGGGGGAACCTCTATCGATACGCAGTATTTT

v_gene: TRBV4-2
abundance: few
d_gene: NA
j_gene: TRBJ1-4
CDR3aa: CASSRDPGSPGEKLFF
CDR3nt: TGTGCCAGCAGCCGCGACCCGGGCTCCCCTGGGGAAAAACTGTTTTTT

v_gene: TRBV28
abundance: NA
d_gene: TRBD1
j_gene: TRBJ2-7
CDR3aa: CASSPDRGGEQYF
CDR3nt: TGTGCCAGCAGTCCCGACAGGGGGGGTGAGCAGTACTTC

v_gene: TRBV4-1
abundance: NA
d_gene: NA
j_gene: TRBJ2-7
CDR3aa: CASSQEFLIRDEEYEQYF
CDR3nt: TGCGCCAGCAGCCAAGAGTTTTTGATACGGGACGAGGAATACGAGCAGTACTTC

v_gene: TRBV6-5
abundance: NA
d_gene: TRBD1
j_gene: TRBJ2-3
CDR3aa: CASSYRGQGADTQYF
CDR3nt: TGTGCCAGCAGTTATCGGGGACAGGGTGCAGATACGCAGTATTTT

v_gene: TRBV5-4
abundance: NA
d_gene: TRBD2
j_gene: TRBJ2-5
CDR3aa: CASSKLTSGQETQYF
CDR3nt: TGTGCCAGCAGCAAACTAACTAGCGGGCAAGAGACCCAGTACTTC

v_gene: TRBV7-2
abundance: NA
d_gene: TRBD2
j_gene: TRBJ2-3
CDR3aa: CASSEGLASDTQYF
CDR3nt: TGTGCCAGCAGCGAGGGACTAGCCTCAGATACGCAGTATTTT

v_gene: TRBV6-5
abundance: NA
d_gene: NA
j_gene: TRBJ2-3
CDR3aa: CASSYSGAHGDTQYF
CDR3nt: TGTGCCAGCAGTTACTCGGGAGCTCACGGGGATACGCAGTATTTT

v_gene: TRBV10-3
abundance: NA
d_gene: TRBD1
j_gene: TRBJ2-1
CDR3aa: CAIKRDRGVNEQFF
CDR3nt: TGTGCCATCAAAAGGGACAGGGGAGTAAATGAGCAGTTCTTC

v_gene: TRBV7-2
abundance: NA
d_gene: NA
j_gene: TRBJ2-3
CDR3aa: CASSYRDIYTDTQYF
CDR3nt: TGTGCCAGCAGCTACAGGGACATTTACACAGATACGCAGTATTTT

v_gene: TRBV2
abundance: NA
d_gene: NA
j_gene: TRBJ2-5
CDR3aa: CASSENRQETQYF
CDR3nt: TGTGCCAGCAGTGAAAACAGGCAAGAGACCCAGTACTTC

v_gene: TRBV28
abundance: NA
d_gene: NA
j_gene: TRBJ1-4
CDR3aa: CASRDTNEKLFF
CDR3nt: TGTGCCAGCAGGGACACTAATGAAAAACTGTTTTTT

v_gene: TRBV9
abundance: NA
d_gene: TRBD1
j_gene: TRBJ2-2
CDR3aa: CASSVSPGTGGPGELFF
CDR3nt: TGTGCCAGCAGCGTATCCCCCGGGACAGGGGGGCCCGGGGAGCTGTTTTTT

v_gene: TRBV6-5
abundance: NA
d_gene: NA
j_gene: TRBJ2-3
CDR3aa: CASRASTYDTQYF
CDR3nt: TGTGCCAGCAGGGCTAGCACCTACGATACGCAGTATTTT

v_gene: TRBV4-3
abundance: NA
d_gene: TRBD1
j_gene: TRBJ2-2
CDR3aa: CASSQETGGRSTGELFF
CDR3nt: TGCGCCAGCAGCCAAGAAACAGGGGGCCGGAGCACCGGGGAGCTGTTTTTT